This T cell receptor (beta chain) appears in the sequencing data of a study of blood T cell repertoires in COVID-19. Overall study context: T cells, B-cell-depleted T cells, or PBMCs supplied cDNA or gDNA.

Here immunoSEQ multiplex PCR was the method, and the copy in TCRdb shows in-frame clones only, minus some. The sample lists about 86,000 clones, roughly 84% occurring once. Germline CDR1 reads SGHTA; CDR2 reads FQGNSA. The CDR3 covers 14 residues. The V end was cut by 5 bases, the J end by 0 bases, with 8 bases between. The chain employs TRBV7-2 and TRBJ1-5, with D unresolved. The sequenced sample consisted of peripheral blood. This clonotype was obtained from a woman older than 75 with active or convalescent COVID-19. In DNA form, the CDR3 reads TGTGCCAGCAGCCCCAGGTATAGCAATCAGCCCCAGCATTTT. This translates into CASSPRYSNQPQHF.